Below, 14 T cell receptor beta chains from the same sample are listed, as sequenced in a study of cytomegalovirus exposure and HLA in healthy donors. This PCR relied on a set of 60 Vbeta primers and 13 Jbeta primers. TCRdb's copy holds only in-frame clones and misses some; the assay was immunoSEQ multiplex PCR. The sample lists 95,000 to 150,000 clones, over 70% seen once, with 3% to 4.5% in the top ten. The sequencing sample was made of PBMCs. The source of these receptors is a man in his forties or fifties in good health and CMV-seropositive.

DNA for the CDR3: TGTGCCAGCAGTCTTCGACAGGGTGTATCACCCCTCCACTTT. This codes for CASSLRQGVSPLHF. The chain carries TRBV28 and TRBJ1-6; 7 nucleotides line up with TRBD1. The CDR3 has 14 amino acids. From germline, CDR1 is MDHEN and CDR2 SYDVKM. The trim removed 5 bases at V and 10 bases at J, leaving 8 bases unmatched.

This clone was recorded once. CDR3 in amino acids: CASSRGLAGGAGELFF. CDR3 coding DNA: TGTGCCAGCAGTCGTGGACTAGCGGGAGGGGCCGGGGAGCTGTTTTTT. This chain joins TRBV6-6 and TRBJ2-2, with 15 bases matching TRBD2. Trimming cost V 5 bases and J 6 bases; bases outside gene matches: 4. The V gene's germline CDR1 is MNHNY and CDR2 SVGAGI (reference sequence). The CDR3 loop spans 16 amino acids.

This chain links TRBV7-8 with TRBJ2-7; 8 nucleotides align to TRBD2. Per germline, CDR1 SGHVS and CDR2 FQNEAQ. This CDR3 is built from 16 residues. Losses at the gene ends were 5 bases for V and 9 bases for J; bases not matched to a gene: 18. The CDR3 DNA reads TGTGCCAGCAGCCCAGGAGTCGGGGGGGCGTTACAGGGGCAGTACTTC. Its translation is CASSPGVGGALQGQYF.

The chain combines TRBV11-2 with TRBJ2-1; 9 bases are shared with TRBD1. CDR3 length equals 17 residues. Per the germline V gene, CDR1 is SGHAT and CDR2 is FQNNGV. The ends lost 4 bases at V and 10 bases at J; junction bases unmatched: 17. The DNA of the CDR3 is TGTGCCAGCAGCTCGTCCCGGGACAGGGTGGATCTCTACGAGCAGTTCTTC. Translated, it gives CASSSSRDRVDLYEQFF.

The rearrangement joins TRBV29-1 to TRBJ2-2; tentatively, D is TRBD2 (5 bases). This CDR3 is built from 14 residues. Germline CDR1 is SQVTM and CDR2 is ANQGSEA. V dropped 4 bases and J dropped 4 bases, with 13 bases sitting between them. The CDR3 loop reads CSVGLAVVTGELFF. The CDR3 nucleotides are TGCAGCGTTGGTCTAGCAGTTGTCACCGGGGAGCTGTTTTTT.

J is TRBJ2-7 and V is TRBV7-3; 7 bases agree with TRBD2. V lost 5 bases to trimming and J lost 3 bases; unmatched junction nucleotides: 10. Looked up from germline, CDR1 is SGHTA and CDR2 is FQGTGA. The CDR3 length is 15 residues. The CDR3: CASSPSGGGDYEQYF. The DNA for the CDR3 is TGTGCCAGCAGCCCCTCGGGGGGAGGAGACTACGAGCAGTACTTC.

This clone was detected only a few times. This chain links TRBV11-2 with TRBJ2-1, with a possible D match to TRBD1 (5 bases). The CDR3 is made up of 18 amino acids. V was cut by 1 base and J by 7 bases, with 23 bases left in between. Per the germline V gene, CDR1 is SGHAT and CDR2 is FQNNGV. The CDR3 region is CASSLARRGETLLNEQFF. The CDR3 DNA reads TGTGCCAGCAGCTTAGCCCGTAGGGGCGAAACCCTCCTAAATGAGCAGTTCTTC.

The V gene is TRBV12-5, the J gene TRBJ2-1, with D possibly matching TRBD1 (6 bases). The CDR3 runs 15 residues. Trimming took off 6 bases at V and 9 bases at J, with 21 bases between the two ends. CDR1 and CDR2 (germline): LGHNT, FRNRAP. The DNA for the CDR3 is TGTGCTAGTGGCCTTCCCTCCAGGGGATCGGGTGAGCAGTTCTTC. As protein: CASGLPSRGSGEQFF.

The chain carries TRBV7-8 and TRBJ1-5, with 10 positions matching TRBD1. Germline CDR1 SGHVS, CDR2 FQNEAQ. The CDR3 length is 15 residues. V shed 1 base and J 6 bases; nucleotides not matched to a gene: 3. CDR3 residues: CASSLEGQGPQPQHF. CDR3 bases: TGTGCCAGCAGCTTAGAGGGACAGGGGCCTCAGCCCCAGCATTTT. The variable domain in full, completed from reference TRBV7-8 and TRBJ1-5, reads GAGVSQSPRYKVAKRGQDVALRCDPISGHVSLFWYQQALGQGPEFLTYFQNEAQLDKSGLPSDRFFAERPEGSVSTLKIQRTQQEDSAVYLCASSLEGQGPQPQHFGDGTRLSIL.

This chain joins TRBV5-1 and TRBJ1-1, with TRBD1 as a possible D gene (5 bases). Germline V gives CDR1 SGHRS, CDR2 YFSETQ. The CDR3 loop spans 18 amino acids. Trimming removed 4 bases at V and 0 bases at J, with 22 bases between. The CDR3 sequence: CASSPELAQYRLNTEAFF. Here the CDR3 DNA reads TGCGCCAGCAGCCCGGAGTTGGCCCAATACAGGCTGAACACTGAAGCTTTCTTT.

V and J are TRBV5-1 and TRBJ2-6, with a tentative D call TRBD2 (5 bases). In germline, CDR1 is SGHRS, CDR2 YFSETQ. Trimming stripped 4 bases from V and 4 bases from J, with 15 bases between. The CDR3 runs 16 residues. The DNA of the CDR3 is TGCGCCAGCAGCGTAGACGGGGTAAAGGGGGCCAACGTCCTGACTTTC. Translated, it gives CASSVDGVKGANVLTF.

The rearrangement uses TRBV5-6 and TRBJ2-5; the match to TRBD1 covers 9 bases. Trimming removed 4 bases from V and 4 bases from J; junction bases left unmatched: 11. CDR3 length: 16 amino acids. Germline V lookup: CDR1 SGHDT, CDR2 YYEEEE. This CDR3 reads CASSLQGQGWRETQYF. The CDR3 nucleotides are TGTGCCAGCAGCCTACAAGGACAGGGGTGGAGAGAGACCCAGTACTTC.

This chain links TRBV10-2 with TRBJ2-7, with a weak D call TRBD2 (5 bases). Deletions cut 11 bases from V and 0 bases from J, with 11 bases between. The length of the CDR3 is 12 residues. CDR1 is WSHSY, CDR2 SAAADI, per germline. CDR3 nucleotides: TGCGCCTCTAGAGGGAGCTCCTACGAGCAGTACTTC. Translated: CASRGSSYEQYF.

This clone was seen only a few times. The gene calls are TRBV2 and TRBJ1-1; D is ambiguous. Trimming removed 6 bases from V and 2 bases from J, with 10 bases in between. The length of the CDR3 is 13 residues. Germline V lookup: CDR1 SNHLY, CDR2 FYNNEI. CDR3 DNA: TGTGCCAGCAGGGCGGATGTTAACACTGAAGCTTTCTTT. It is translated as CASRADVNTEAFF.